Detailed here is one T cell receptor beta chain. Its antigen is not known. This sample was taken from a study of cytomegalovirus exposure and HLA in healthy donors. General study results and limits: Presence/absence analyses rested on an assumption that sequencing depth was roughly uniform across donors. A reported reduction in N-insertions relative to the roughly 640-donor mean was seen in an Asian-associated ancestry cluster in a later analysis. Later analysis identified 15,000 to 20,000 TCR beta sequences associated with HLA alleles, using a false discovery rate threshold of 0.05.

In the PCR, 60 Vbeta and 13 Jbeta primers were used. The method was immunoSEQ multiplex PCR; TCRdb's version includes in-frame clones alone and lacks a portion of them. Seen here are about 42,000 clones, around half observed once, and the top ten hold around 10%. Material: PBMCs. The receptor comes from a human donor in good health.

This CDR3 is CASSSQGLSNYGYTF. The CDR3 DNA follows: TGTGCCAGCAGCTCCCAGGGGCTGAGTAACTATGGCTACACCTTC. V is TRBV7-2 and J is TRBJ1-2, with TRBD1 as a possible D gene (6 bases). Per germline, CDR1 SGHTA and CDR2 FQGNSA. Trimming cost V 4 bases and J 1 base, with 13 bases left between them. The CDR3 runs 15 residues. Supplemented by reference TRBV7-2 and TRBJ1-2, the full variable domain reads GAGVSQSPSNKVTEKGKDVELRCDPISGHTALYWYRQSLGQGLEFLIYFQGNSAPDKSGLPSDRFSAERTGGSVSTLTIQRTQQEDSAVYLCASSSQGLSNYGYTFGSGTRLTVV.